The sample holds a few counts of the clone carrying this TCR beta chain. The source of the sample is a study of long-term antiretroviral therapy in people with HIV. The ends were cut back, 5 bases at V and 8 bases at J, with 4 bases in the middle. There are 10 residues in the CDR3. Germline CDR1 is SEHNR and CDR2 is FQNEAQ (reference sequence). Researchers report immunoSEQ v3.0 was run at survey level. The sequencing target was roughly 35,000-50,000 T-cell genomes per sample. The repertoire was sequenced with immunoSEQ multiplex PCR; TCRdb's copy has only in-frame clones and lacks some. The sample shows 25,000 to 30,000 clones, 65% to 85% of them seen only once.

The sample here was unsorted PBMCs, taken 3 years after starting antiretroviral therapy. The chain combines TRBV7-9 with TRBJ2-1; the D is unclear. The TCR was taken from a middle-aged man with HIV. CDR3 coding DNA: TGTGCCAGCAGCGCATATGAGCAGTTCTTC. Translated: CASSAYEQFF.